The 5 T cell receptor beta chains below were found in one sample sequenced in a study of blood T cell repertoires in COVID-19. Clones were sequenced by immunoSEQ multiplex PCR, and TCRdb holds only the in-frame ones, with some missing. The sample has about 140,000 clones, roughly 80% seen once. Sequenced sample: peripheral blood. The receptors stem from a man in his forties or fifties with active or convalescent COVID-19.

The chain employs TRBV30 and TRBJ1-6, with D perhaps TRBD1 (6 bases). Trimming pared 0 bases from V and 10 bases from J, leaving 10 bases between. Germline V gene sequence: CDR1 GTSNPN, CDR2 SVGIG (reference sequence). This CDR3 contains 13 residues. CDR3 residues: CAWSVRGGSPLHF. In DNA form, the CDR3 reads TGTGCCTGGAGTGTAAGGGGGGGATCACCCCTCCACTTT.

The gene calls are TRBV11-2 and TRBJ2-7; D gene uncertain. From germline, CDR1 is SGHAT and CDR2 FQNNGV. V shed 5 bases and J shed 5 bases, with 10 bases lying between them. CDR3 length: 12 amino acids. The CDR3 spells CASSLRPDEQYF. Written as DNA, the CDR3 is TGTGCCAGCAGCCTCAGGCCCGACGAGCAGTACTTC.

The rearrangement links TRBV6-6 to TRBJ2-5; 7 bases match TRBD2. V lost 2 bases to trimming and J lost 2 bases; unmatched junction nucleotides: 8. The CDR3 spans 16 residues. The germline CDR1 and CDR2 sequences are MNHNY and SVGAGI (reference sequence). CDR3 in DNA: TGTGCCAGCAGTTACGTGGCGGGAGCGTTACAAGAGACCCAGTACTTC. This translates into CASSYVAGALQETQYF.

The chain couples TRBV2 to TRBJ1-3, with no clear D. CDR1 and CDR2 (germline): SNHLY, FYNNEI. Trimming stripped 4 bases from V and 0 bases from J, with 10 bases between. The CDR3 totals 15 residues. The CDR3 DNA reads as TGTGCCAGCAGTGGTATCCGTAGCTCTGGAAACACCATATATTTT. It is translated as CASSGIRSSGNTIYF.

The chain is built from TRBV28 and TRBJ1-3; no firm D call. The CDR3 runs 16 residues. Trimming took off 5 bases at V and 2 bases at J, with 16 bases between the two ends. Germline CDR1 and CDR2: MDHEN and SYDVKM. DNA of the CDR3: TGTGCCAGCAGTCCAATTTATGTGACAACTGGAAACACCATATATTTT. Its translation: CASSPIYVTTGNTIYF.